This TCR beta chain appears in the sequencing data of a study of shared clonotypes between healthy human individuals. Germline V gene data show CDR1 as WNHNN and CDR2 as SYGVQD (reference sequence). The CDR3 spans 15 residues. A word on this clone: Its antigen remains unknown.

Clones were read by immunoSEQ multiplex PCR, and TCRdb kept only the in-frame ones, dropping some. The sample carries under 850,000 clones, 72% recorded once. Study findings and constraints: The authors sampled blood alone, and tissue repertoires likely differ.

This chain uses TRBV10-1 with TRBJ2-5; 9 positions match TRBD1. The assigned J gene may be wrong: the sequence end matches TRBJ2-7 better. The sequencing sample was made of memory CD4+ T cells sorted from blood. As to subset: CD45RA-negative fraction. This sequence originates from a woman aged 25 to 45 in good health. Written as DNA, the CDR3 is TGCGCCAGCAGTGAGCCGGGACAGGGTATGAACGAGCAGTACTTC. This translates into CASSEPGQGMNEQYF.